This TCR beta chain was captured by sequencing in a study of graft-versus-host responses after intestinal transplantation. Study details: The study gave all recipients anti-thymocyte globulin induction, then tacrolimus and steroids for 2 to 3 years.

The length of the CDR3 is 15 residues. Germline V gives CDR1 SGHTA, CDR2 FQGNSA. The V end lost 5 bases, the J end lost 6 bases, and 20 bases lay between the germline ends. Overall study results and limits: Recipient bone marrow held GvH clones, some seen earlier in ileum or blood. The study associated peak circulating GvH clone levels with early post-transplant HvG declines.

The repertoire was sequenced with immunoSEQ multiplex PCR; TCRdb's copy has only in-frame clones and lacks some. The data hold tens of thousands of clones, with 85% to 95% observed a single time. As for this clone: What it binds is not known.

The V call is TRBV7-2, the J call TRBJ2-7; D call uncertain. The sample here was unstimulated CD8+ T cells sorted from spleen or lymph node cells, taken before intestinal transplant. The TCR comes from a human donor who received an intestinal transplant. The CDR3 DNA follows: TGTGCCAGCAGCGCAGGTTCAAACGAACCCGGCGAGCAGTACTTC. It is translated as CASSAGSNEPGEQYF.